The 30 T cell receptor beta chains below all came from one sample that was sequenced in a study of T-cell memory formation after mild COVID-19. TCRdb re-derived calls from the 5' RACE reads in MiXCR, one entry per CDR3 protein. The sample includes 190,000 or so distinct CDR3 sequences, roughly a fifth seen only once; the top ten take under 25%. What was sequenced was PBMCs or a T cell subset sorted from them (not recorded which). These receptors all stem from an adult woman who had mild COVID-19 (a few samples of this study predate the infection). Cell type and time point are not known.

This clonotype was counted a few times. The V and J genes are TRBV4-2 and TRBJ1-1; no clear D gene. CDR1 and CDR2 (germline): LGHNA, YNFKEQ. This CDR3 comprises 15 residues. V shed 4 bases and J shed 4 bases, with 16 bases lying between them. The CDR3 DNA reads as TGTGCCAGCAGCCCGGCGGGTTCGGAGGGCACTGAAGCTTTCTTT. Its protein product is CASSPAGSEGTEAFF.

This clonotype was counted only a few times. The V gene is TRBV9, the J gene TRBJ2-3; 8 positions agree with TRBD2. Germline V CDR1 and CDR2: SGDLS, YYNGEE. V gave up 0 bases and J gave up 6 bases; unmatched junction bases: 9. The CDR3 runs 16 residues. In nucleotides, the CDR3 is TGTGCCAGCAGCGTAGATCCGGGAGGGATGACGGATACGCAGTATTTT. Protein sequence: CASSVDPGGMTDTQYF.

The rearrangement uses TRBV24-1 and TRBJ2-7, with D possibly TRBD1 on 5 matching bases. Germline V CDR1 and CDR2: KGHDR, SFDVKD. Trimming left V 4 bases short and J 7 bases short, with 10 bases between. The CDR3 is 12 amino acids. CDR3 protein: CATSDDSIEQYF. As DNA, the CDR3 is TGTGCCACCAGTGACGACAGTATAGAGCAGTACTTC.

This sequence joins TRBV20-1 and TRBJ2-3, with D possibly TRBD1 on 6 matching bases. Trimming took 3 bases from V and 2 from J, leaving 9 bases between them. CDR3 length equals 13 residues. Germline assignment: CDR1 DFQATT and CDR2 SNEGSKA (reference sequence). Here the CDR3 reads CSARQGITDTQYF. As DNA, the CDR3 is TGCAGTGCTAGGCAGGGGATCACAGATACGCAGTATTTT.

This sequence joins TRBV20-1 and TRBJ2-7; D assignment may be TRBD1 or TRBD2 (6 bases each). Germline V gene data show CDR1 as DFQATT and CDR2 as SNEGSKA (reference sequence). V lost 3 bases and J 0 bases, leaving 12 bases between the germline ends. The CDR3 runs 14 residues. The CDR3 is CSAREEGDSYEQYF. CDR3 DNA sequence: TGCAGTGCTAGGGAGGAGGGGGACTCCTACGAGCAGTACTTC.

This clonotype has a handful of counts. The V call is TRBV7-2, the J call TRBJ2-5; TRBD2 agrees at 7 bases. The trim removed 3 bases at V and 3 bases at J, leaving 10 bases unmatched. The CDR3 spans 16 residues. CDR1 is SGHTA, CDR2 FQGNSA, per germline. CDR3 bases: TGTGCCAGCAGCTTTTGGGTCGGGACTATTAAAGAGACCCAGTACTTC. Encoded protein: CASSFWVGTIKETQYF. Full variable domain (outside the CDR3, taken from reference TRBV7-2 and TRBJ2-5): GAGVSQSPSNKVTEKGKDVELRCDPISGHTALYWYRQSLGQGLEFLIYFQGNSAPDKSGLPSDRFSAERTGGSVSTLTIQRTQQEDSAVYLCASSFWVGTIKETQYFGPGTRLLVL.

This clonotype was detected a few times. The CDR3: CASSLDRGSPYNEQFF. The CDR3 region has the DNA TGTGCCAGCAGCTTAGACAGGGGGTCCCCTTACAATGAGCAGTTCTTC. J is TRBJ2-1 and V is TRBV7-2, with 8 bases that match TRBD1. Unmatched junction bases numbered 6, after V lost 1 base and J lost 4 bases. Germline CDR1 SGHTA, CDR2 FQGNSA. CDR3 length: 16 residues.

About this clonotype itself: Being one base from a much bigger clone, this may be a read error. The chain links TRBV7-9 to TRBJ2-2; D call uncertain. The CDR3 is made up of 11 amino acids. CDR1 is SEHNR, CDR2 FQNEAQ, per germline (reference sequence). Between the trimmed V and J ends, which lost 3 bases and 6 bases, there was a span of 2 bases. The CDR3 DNA reads as TGTGCCAGCAGCTTTGCCGGGGAGCTGTTTTTT. This codes for CASSFAGELFF.

The V gene is TRBV13, the J gene TRBJ2-7, with TRBD1 matching over 7 bases. This CDR3 region has 15 residues. The ends lost 5 bases at V and 4 bases at J; junction bases unmatched: 11. Germline-derived CDR1 and CDR2 are PRHDT and FYEKMQ (reference sequence). The CDR3 reads CASSPQGKGFYEQYF. The CDR3 DNA reads TGTGCCAGCAGCCCACAGGGGAAAGGGTTTTACGAGCAGTACTTC.

The rearrangement links TRBV12-3 or TRBV12-4 to TRBJ2-5; D possibly matches TRBD1 or TRBD2 (5 bases each). V was shortened by 7 bases and J by 3 bases, with 18 bases between the two germline ends. The CDR3 runs to 15 residues. CDR3 in amino acids: CASTPGDAGKETQYF. Here the CDR3 DNA reads TGTGCCAGCACCCCCGGGGACGCTGGCAAAGAGACCCAGTACTTC.

A few counts support this clonotype. The chain recombines TRBV4-1 with TRBJ2-7, with a possible D match to TRBD1 (7 bases). The CDR3 spans 18 residues. The V end was cut by 2 bases, the J end by 1 base, with 21 bases between. Germline V gene lookup returns CDR1 MGHRA and CDR2 YSYEKL. This CDR3 is CASSQPQGGLGVSYEQYF. The CDR3 DNA follows: TGCGCCAGCAGCCAACCCCAGGGGGGCCTGGGTGTGTCCTACGAGCAGTACTTC.

The table lists this clonotype with a few counts. At one end, the junction sequence differs from germline, possibly due to a read error. V and J are TRBV29-1 and TRBJ2-1, with a possible D match to TRBD1 (5 bases). Looked up from germline, CDR1 is SQVTM and CDR2 is ANQGSEA. The CDR3 spans 12 residues. The chain's CDR3 is CSGGHPYNEKFF. In nucleotides, the CDR3 is TGCAGCGGAGGACACCCATACAATGAGAAGTTCTTC.

This clonotype was seen only a few times. This sequence joins TRBV4-1 and TRBJ1-6; D unresolved. Per germline, CDR1 MGHRA and CDR2 YSYEKL. Trimming removed 0 bases from V and 10 bases from J, with 7 bases in between. This CDR3 is 13 amino acids long. CDR3 protein: CASSQDSGSPLHF. The CDR3 DNA reads as TGCGCCAGCAGCCAAGACTCAGGCTCACCCCTCCACTTT.

This clonotype was detected only a few times. This chain connects TRBV7-9 to TRBJ1-3; 7 positions agree with TRBD1. J was trimmed by 3 bases and V by 4 bases; bases with no gene match: 9. Germline-derived CDR1 and CDR2 are SEHNR and FQNEAQ (reference sequence). CDR3 size: 16 residues. The CDR3 DNA reads as TGTGCCAGCAGCTCGACCGACAGGGTCCGTGGAAACACCATATATTTT. This gives the protein CASSSTDRVRGNTIYF.

This sequence joins TRBV5-1 and TRBJ1-1; D gene unclear. CDR3 size: 14 residues. In germline, CDR1 is SGHRS, CDR2 YFSETQ. V lost 0 bases to trimming and J lost 0 bases, with 6 bases between them. CDR3 protein: CASSLGRVNTEAFF. Here the CDR3 DNA reads TGCGCCAGCAGCTTGGGCCGGGTGAACACTGAAGCTTTCTTT.

This clonotype was observed a few times. The chain uses TRBV7-9 and TRBJ2-1; D uncertain. Germline V gene data show CDR1 as SEHNR and CDR2 as FQNEAQ (reference sequence). Between the trimmed V and J ends, which lost 5 bases and 8 bases, there was a span of 10 bases. This CDR3 spans 12 amino acids. The CDR3: CASSKRRDEQFF. CDR3 nucleotide sequence: TGTGCCAGCAGCAAGAGAAGGGATGAGCAGTTCTTC.

Points on this clonotype: Given the absence of the conserved phenylalanine or tryptophan at the CDR3 end, a read error is likely. V usage is TRBV3-1 and J usage is TRBJ2-1; 8 bases are shared with TRBD1. The CDR3 extends over 14 amino acids. The V and J ends lost 5 bases and 7 bases, in that order; junction bases with no gene match: 7. Germline CDR1 reads LGHDT; CDR2 reads YNNKEL (reference sequence). CDR3 DNA sequence: TGTGCCAGCAGCGCTCGGGACAGGCTAAATGAGCAGTTCTAC. This codes for CASSARDRLNEQFY.

This clonotype was recorded a few times. This chain connects TRBV24-1 to TRBJ2-1; the D gene is possibly TRBD1 (6 bases). The CDR3 is 15 residues long. Trimming cost V 3 bases and J 5 bases, with 13 bases left between them. CDR1 is KGHDR, CDR2 SFDVKD, per germline. CDR3 nucleotides: TGTGCCACCAGTGATAAGGCAACAGGGAACAATGAGCAGTTCTTC. Its translation is CATSDKATGNNEQFF.

The chain is built from TRBV29-1 and TRBJ2-6; D is ambiguous. The CDR3 loop spans 13 amino acids. Trimming shortened V by 5 bases and J by 0 bases, and 5 bases separated the two germline ends. The germline V gene encodes CDR1 SQVTM and CDR2 ANQGSEA. CDR3 in DNA: TGCAGCGTTCACAGCTCTGGGGCCAACGTCCTGACTTTC. Translating gives CSVHSSGANVLTF.

This clonotype was seen only a few times. This rearrangement joins TRBV9 to TRBJ2-7; the match to TRBD1 covers 7 bases. CDR3 length: 14 residues. The ends lost 4 bases at V and 2 bases at J; junction bases unmatched: 6. Germline V gene lookup returns CDR1 SGDLS and CDR2 YYNGEE. CDR3: CASSSQGPTYEQYF. The CDR3 DNA is TGTGCCAGCAGCTCACAGGGGCCGACCTACGAGCAGTACTTC. Full variable domain (outside the CDR3, taken from reference TRBV9 and TRBJ2-7): DSGVTQTPKHLITATGQRVTLRCSPRSGDLSVYWYQQSLDQGLQFLIQYYNGEERAKGNILERFSAQQFPDLHSELNLSSLELGDSALYFCASSSQGPTYEQYFGPGTRLTVT.

The sample holds a few counts of this clonotype. The rearrangement joins TRBV7-9 to TRBJ1-2; D perhaps matches TRBD1 (5 bases). V lost 4 bases and J 2 bases, leaving 5 bases between the germline ends. The CDR3 consists of 12 residues. Germline assignment: CDR1 SEHNR and CDR2 FQNEAQ (reference sequence). The CDR3 coding sequence is TGTGCCAGCAGCTCAGGGAACTATGGCTACACCTTC. This encodes CASSSGNYGYTF.

This clonotype was detected ten times or more. The gene calls are TRBV7-9 and TRBJ1-5; 7 bases agree with TRBD1. J was trimmed by 0 bases and V by 5 bases; bases with no gene match: 4. The CDR3 covers 15 residues. CDR1 and CDR2 from the germline V gene are SEHNR and FQNEAQ (reference sequence). Here the CDR3 DNA reads TGTGCCAGCAGCATAACAGGGGATAGCAATCAGCCCCAGCATTTT. Translated: CASSITGDSNQPQHF.

This clonotype has just a few counts. CDR3 nucleotide sequence: TGCGCCAGCAGCCGAGGACCTAGACAGGCCGACGAGCAGTACTTC. It encodes CASSRGPRQADEQYF. The gene calls are TRBV4-1 and TRBJ2-7; possible D gene TRBD1, 6 bases. V was pared by 4 bases and J by 5 bases, with 18 bases between. The CDR3 has 15 amino acids. Germline V lookup: CDR1 MGHRA, CDR2 YSYEKL.

This clonotype was seen a few times. The chain uses TRBV10-2 and TRBJ2-7; perhaps TRBD1 as D (5 bases). The CDR3 length is 15 residues. CDR1 and CDR2 from the germline V gene are WSHSY and SAAADI. V dropped 2 bases and J dropped 3 bases, with 14 bases sitting between them. The CDR3 nucleotides are TGCGCCAGCAGTGAGCCCGAGTGGGGCGTCTACGAGCAGTACTTC. Its translation is CASSEPEWGVYEQYF.

The V call is TRBV15, the J call TRBJ2-7; 9 bases are a match to TRBD1. Trimming took 1 base from V and 2 from J; bases not matched to a gene: 3. Per germline, CDR1 LNHNV and CDR2 YYDKDF (reference sequence). The CDR3 is 15 amino acids. Written as DNA, the CDR3 is TGTGCCACCAGCAGAGTGGGGACAGGGCCCTACGAGCAGTACTTC. The encoded protein is CATSRVGTGPYEQYF.

J is TRBJ2-5 and V is TRBV7-6, with 9 bases aligning to TRBD2. Trimming removed 5 bases from V and 13 bases from J; junction bases left unmatched: 20. CDR1 and CDR2 from the germline V gene are SGHVS and FNYEAQ. This CDR3 is 16 amino acids long. The CDR3 protein is CASSDDKISGSSERYF. The CDR3 DNA reads as TGTGCCAGCAGCGACGACAAGATTAGCGGGAGCTCGGAGCGGTACTTC.

In this sample, this clonotype turned up a few times. This rearrangement joins TRBV29-1 to TRBJ2-3; 12 nucleotides match TRBD2. There are 17 residues in the CDR3. Looked up from germline, CDR1 is SQVTM and CDR2 is ANQGSEA. Trimming took 2 bases from V and 4 from J; bases not matched to a gene: 10. In DNA, the CDR3 is TGCAGCGTTGAAATCTCTCGACTAGCGGGAGTTTCAGATACGCAGTATTTT. It is translated as CSVEISRLAGVSDTQYF.

V is TRBV7-9 and J is TRBJ2-1, with D maybe TRBD1 (5 bases). Trimming left V 1 base short and J 10 bases short, with 17 bases between. The CDR3 spans 15 residues. Germline assignment: CDR1 SEHNR and CDR2 FQNEAQ (reference sequence). The CDR3 protein is CASSLDFGRVLEQFF. The CDR3 nucleotides are TGTGCCAGCAGCTTAGATTTCGGCAGGGTGTTGGAGCAGTTCTTC.

CDR3 sequence reads: CASSPLGRHQETQYF. In DNA form, the CDR3 reads TGTGCCAGCAGCCCCCTCGGGAGGCACCAAGAGACCCAGTACTTC. This chain connects TRBV12-3 or TRBV12-4 to TRBJ2-5; 7 bases align to TRBD2. The junction had 7 bases not matched to a gene; V was cut back by 6 bases and J by 0 bases. The CDR3 has 15 residues.

This sequence joins TRBV7-9 and TRBJ2-3; D ambiguous. The germline V and J ends were trimmed by 10 bases and 0 bases, with 20 bases remaining between them. Germline V gene sequence: CDR1 SEHNR, CDR2 FQNEAQ (reference sequence). The CDR3 is 16 residues long. Here the CDR3 DNA reads TGTGCCACCTTGGATATCGGGCGGAGCAGCACAGATACGCAGTATTTT. This gives the protein CATLDIGRSSTDTQYF.